Listed here is a single T cell receptor (beta chain). The antigen remains undetermined. As the method for making TCR beta libraries, quantitative 5'-RACE with molecular barcodes was used. MiXCR was run by TCRdb on the 5' RACE reads, yielding one entry per CDR3 protein. The data show approximately 100,000 distinct CDR3 sequences, under 30% seen once. These data are taken from a study of CD8 T cells in ankylosing spondylitis. There are 15 residues in the CDR3. J was trimmed by 6 bases and V by 1 base; bases with no gene match: 5. From germline, CDR1 is DFQATT and CDR2 SNEGSKA (reference sequence). Study outcomes and limitations: Before this, some motif variants had been reported in reactive arthritis synovial fluid and blood. For ankylosing spondylitis blood, a TCR beta motif of eight or nine highly homologous variants appeared characteristic. Clones linked to disease were reported to show significant enrichment in matched ankylosing spondylitis synovial fluid.

The V gene is TRBV20-1, the J gene TRBJ1-6; 8 positions match TRBD1. Sequencing was performed on synovial fluid, either unsorted or a sorted T cell fraction (not recorded which). The clonotype comes from a male donor with ankylosing spondylitis. DNA of the CDR3: TGCAGTGCTAGAGGGCGGACAGGGTTTAATTCACCCCTCCACTTT. Translated, it gives CSARGRTGFNSPLHF.